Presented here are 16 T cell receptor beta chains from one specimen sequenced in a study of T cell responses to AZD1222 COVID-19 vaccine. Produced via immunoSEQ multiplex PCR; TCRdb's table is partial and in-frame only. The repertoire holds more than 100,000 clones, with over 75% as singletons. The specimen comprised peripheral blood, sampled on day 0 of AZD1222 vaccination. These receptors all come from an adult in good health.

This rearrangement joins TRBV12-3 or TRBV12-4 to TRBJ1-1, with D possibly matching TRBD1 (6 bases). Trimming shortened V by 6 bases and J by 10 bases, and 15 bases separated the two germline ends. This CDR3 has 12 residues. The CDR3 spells CASSVQGRAAFF. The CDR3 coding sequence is TGTGCCAGCAGCGTACAGGGACGGGCAGCTTTCTTT.

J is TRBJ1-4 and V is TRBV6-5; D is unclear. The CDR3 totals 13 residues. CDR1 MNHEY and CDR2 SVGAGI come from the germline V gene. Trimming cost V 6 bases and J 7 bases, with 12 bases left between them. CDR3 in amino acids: CASSRRSGEKLFF. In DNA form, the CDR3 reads TGTGCCAGCAGCCGAAGGTCGGGTGAAAAACTGTTTTTT.

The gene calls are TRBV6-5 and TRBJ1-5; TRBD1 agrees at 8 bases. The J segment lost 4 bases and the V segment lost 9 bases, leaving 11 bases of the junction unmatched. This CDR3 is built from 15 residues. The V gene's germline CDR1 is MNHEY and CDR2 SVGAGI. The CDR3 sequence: CASQLGQGFNQPQHF. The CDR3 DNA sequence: TGTGCCAGTCAATTAGGACAGGGCTTTAATCAGCCCCAGCATTTT.

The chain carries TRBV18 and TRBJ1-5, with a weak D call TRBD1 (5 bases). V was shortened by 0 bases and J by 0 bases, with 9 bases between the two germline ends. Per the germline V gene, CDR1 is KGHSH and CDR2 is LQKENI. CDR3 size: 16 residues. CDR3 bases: TGTGCCAGCTCACCACCGCCGGGGGGTAGCAATCAGCCCCAGCATTTT. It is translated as CASSPPPGGSNQPQHF.

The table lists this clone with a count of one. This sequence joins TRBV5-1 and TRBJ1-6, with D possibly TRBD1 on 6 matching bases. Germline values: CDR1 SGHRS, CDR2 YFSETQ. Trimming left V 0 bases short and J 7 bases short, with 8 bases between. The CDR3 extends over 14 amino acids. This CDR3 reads CASSLAGANSPLHF. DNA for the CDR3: TGCGCCAGCAGCTTGGCAGGGGCCAATTCACCCCTCCACTTT.

The CDR3 sequence: CASSLSRTGGPQETQYF. The CDR3 DNA sequence: TGTGCCAGCAGCTTATCCCGGACAGGGGGCCCTCAAGAGACCCAGTACTTC. The V gene is TRBV13, the J gene TRBJ2-5, with TRBD1 identical over 11 bases. This CDR3 spans 17 amino acids. Trimming took 2 bases from V and 2 from J; bases not matched to a gene: 7. The germline gives CDR1 PRHDT, CDR2 FYEKMQ (reference sequence).

The CDR3 DNA follows: TGTGCCAGTAGTGCGTGGTCCTACCCCCATGAAAAACTGTTTTTT. This sequence encodes CASSAWSYPHEKLFF. The chain employs TRBV19 and TRBJ1-4; no firm D call. This CDR3 is built from 15 residues. The V end lost 5 bases, the J end lost 6 bases, and 16 bases lay between the germline ends. Germline CDR1 and CDR2: LNHDA and SQIVND (reference sequence).

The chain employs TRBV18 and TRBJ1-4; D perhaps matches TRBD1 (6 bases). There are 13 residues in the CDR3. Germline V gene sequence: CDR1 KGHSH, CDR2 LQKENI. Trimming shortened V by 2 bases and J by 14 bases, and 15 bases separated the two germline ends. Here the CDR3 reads CASSPGSGVGLFF. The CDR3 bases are TGTGCCAGCTCACCAGGTTCAGGGGTCGGGCTGTTTTTT.

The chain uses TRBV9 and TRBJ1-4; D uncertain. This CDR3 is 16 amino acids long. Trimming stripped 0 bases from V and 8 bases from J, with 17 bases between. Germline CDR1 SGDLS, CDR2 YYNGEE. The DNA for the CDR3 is TGTGCCAGCAGCGTAGAGTCTGGTGGCTTCGACGAAAAACTGTTTTTT. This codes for CASSVESGGFDEKLFF.

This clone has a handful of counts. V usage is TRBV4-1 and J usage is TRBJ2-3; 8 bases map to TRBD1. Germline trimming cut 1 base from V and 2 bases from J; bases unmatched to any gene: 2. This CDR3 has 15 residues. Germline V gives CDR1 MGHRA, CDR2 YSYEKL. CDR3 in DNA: TGCGCCAGCAGCCAAGTGGACAGGGACACAGATACGCAGTATTTT. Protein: CASSQVDRDTDTQYF.

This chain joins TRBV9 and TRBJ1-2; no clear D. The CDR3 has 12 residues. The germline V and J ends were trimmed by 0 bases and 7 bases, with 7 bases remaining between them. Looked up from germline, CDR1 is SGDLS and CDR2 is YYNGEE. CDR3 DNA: TGTGCCAGCAGCGTAGACGGCTCTGGCTACACCTTC. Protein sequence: CASSVDGSGYTF.

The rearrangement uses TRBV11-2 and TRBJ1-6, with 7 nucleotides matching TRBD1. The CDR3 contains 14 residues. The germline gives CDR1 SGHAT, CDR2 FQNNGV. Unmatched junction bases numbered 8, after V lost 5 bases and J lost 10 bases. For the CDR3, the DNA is TGTGCCAGCAGCACCCGACAGGGTTGGTCACCCCTCCACTTT. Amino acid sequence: CASSTRQGWSPLHF.

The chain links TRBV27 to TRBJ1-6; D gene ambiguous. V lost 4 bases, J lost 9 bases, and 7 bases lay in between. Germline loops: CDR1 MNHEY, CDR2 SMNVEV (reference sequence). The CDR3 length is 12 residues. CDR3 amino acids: CASSSRFSPLHF. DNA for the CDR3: TGTGCCAGCAGTTCTAGGTTTTCACCCCTCCACTTT.

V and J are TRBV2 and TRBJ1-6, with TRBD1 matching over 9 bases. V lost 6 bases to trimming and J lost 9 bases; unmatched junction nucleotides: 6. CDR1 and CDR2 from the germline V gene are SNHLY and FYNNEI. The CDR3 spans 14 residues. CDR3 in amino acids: CASRQGAKVSPLHF. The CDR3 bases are TGTGCCAGCAGACAGGGGGCGAAGGTTTCACCCCTCCACTTT.

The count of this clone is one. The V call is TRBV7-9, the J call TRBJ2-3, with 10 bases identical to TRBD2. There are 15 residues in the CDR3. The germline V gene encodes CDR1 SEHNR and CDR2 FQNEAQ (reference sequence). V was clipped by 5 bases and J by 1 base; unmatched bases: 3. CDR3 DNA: TGTGCCAGCAGCAATGGACTAGCGGGCACAGATACGCAGTATTTT. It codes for CASSNGLAGTDTQYF.

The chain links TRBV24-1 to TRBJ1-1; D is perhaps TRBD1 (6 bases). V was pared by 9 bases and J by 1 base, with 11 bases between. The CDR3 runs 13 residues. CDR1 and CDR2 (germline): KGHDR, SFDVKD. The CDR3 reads CATLYRENTEAFF. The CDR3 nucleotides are TGTGCCACCCTTTACAGGGAGAACACTGAAGCTTTCTTT.